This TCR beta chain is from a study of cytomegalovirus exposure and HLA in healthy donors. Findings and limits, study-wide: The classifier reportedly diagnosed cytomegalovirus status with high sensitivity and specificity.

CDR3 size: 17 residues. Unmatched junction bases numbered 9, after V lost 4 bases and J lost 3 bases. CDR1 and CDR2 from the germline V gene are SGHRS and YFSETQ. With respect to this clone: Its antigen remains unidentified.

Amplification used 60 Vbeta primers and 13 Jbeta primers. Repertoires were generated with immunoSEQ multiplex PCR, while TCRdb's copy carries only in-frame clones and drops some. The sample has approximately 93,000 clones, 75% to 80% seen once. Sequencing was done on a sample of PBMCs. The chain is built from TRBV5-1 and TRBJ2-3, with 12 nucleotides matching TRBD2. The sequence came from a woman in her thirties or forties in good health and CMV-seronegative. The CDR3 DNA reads TGCGCCAGCAGCCCATTCTCAACTAGCGGGGGGACAGATACGCAGTATTTT. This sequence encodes CASSPFSTSGGTDTQYF.